A selection of T cell receptor beta chains follows, all from one sample in a study of shared clonotypes between healthy human individuals. Method: immunoSEQ multiplex PCR; TCRdb's copy keeps in-frame clones and lacks some. The data show roughly 1,800,000 clones, approximately 94% seen once. The sequenced sample consisted of naive CD8+ T cells sorted from blood. Every receptor here comes from a man in his late teens or twenties in good health. The CDR3 runs from the conserved cysteine through the conserved F or W. A D gene is named only where the DNA matches it firmly. Some rows mark clone size as missing; the rest say once, few, many or name a class of expanded clone.

cdr3_length,j_call,d_call,clone_size,v_call,cdr3_aa,cdr3_nt
12,TRBJ2-7,TRBD1,once,TRBV27,CASRTGAYEQYF,TGTGCCAGTCGGACAGGGGCCTACGAGCAGTACTTC
13,TRBJ2-1,NA,NA,TRBV19,CASSPHWGGEQFF,TGTGCCAGTAGTCCCCATTGGGGAGGCGAGCAGTTCTTC
18,TRBJ2-6,NA,NA,TRBV19,CASSPVAGVYSGANVLTF,TGTGCCAGTAGTCCCGTGGCAGGGGTTTACTCTGGGGCCAACGTCCTGACTTTC
13,TRBJ2-5,NA,NA,TRBV5-4,CASSSILQETQYF,TGTGCCAGCAGCTCGATACTTCAAGAGACCCAGTACTTC
17,TRBJ2-7,TRBD1,NA,TRBV19,CASSIDRGTGRNYEQYF,TGTGCCAGTAGTATAGATAGGGGGACAGGCAGAAACTACGAGCAGTACTTC
19,TRBJ2-7,NA,NA,TRBV6-1,CASSEMVPPPTGSSYEQYF,TGTGCCAGCAGTGAAATGGTTCCTCCCCCGACCGGGAGCTCCTACGAGCAGTACTTC
13,TRBJ1-2,NA,NA,TRBV2,CASSEWANYGYTF,TGTGCCAGCAGTGAATGGGCCAACTATGGCTACACCTTC
10,TRBJ2-1,NA,once,TRBV7-9,CASSYYEQFF,TGTGCCAGCAGTTACTATGAGCAGTTCTTC
14,TRBJ2-7,NA,NA,TRBV27,CASRPSGLGYEQYF,TGTGCCAGCAGACCCTCGGGGCTGGGGTACGAGCAGTACTTC
14,TRBJ2-7,NA,NA,TRBV28,CASSLRGSGREQYF,TGTGCCAGCAGTTTAAGAGGGTCAGGGCGCGAGCAGTACTTC
12,TRBJ2-4,NA,once,TRBV10-3,CAISERVNIQYF,TGTGCCATCAGTGAGAGGGTGAACATTCAGTACTTC
13,TRBJ2-7,NA,NA,TRBV19,CASSSKGGYEQYF,TGTGCCAGTAGTTCTAAAGGGGGCTACGAGCAGTACTTC
14,TRBJ2-4,TRBD2,once,TRBV28,CASTISGGADIQYF,TGTGCCAGCACCATAAGCGGGGGGGCTGACATTCAGTACTTC
16,TRBJ2-7,NA,NA,TRBV5-4,CASSLGPGDYSYEQYF,TGTGCCAGCAGCTTAGGACCGGGAGACTACTCCTACGAGCAGTACTTC